A single sample gave rise to the 15 T cell receptor beta chains below, sequenced in a study of blood T cell repertoires in COVID-19. Sequenced by immunoSEQ multiplex PCR; TCRdb stores in-frame clones only, minus some. The data hold about 440,000 clones, with nearly 90% observed a single time. Sequencing was performed on PBMCs or T cells enriched from blood (not recorded which). The receptors derive from a woman aged 18-29 years with acute COVID-19.

In the case of this clone: In the same sample, other DNA sequences code for this CDR3. V and J are TRBV12-3 or TRBV12-4 and TRBJ1-5; unclear D gene. There are 13 residues in the CDR3. Trimming pared 3 bases from V and 2 bases from J, leaving 5 bases between. The CDR3 DNA reads as TGTGCCAGCAGTTTCCAGGGCAATCAGCCCCAGCATTTT. Translated, it gives CASSFQGNQPQHF.

The chain has TRBV6-1 and TRBJ2-3; weak D call: TRBD1 (5 bases). The ends were cut back, 5 bases at V and 4 bases at J, with 13 bases in the middle. The CDR3 loop spans 14 amino acids. Germline V gives CDR1 MNHNS, CDR2 SASEGT. CDR3 amino acids: CASSFLGPADTQYF. In nucleotides, the CDR3 is TGTGCCAGCAGTTTTTTGGGGCCCGCAGATACGCAGTATTTT.

The chain joins TRBV6-2 or TRBV6-3 to TRBJ2-7; 9 nucleotides align to TRBD2. The CDR3 length is 15 residues. Per the germline V gene, CDR1 is MNHEY and CDR2 is SVGEGT. After removal of 6 bases from V and 0 bases from J, the junction contained 6 bases not matched to a gene. The CDR3 nucleotides read TGTGCCAGCAGCCTTAGCGGGAGTGTCTCCTACGAGCAGTACTTC. It translates to CASSLSGSVSYEQYF.

The gene calls are TRBV4-1 and TRBJ2-7, with 8 bases aligning to TRBD2. V trimming: 3 bases; J trimming: 7 bases; junction bases outside the gene matches: 11. CDR3 size: 15 residues. Looked up from germline, CDR1 is MGHRA and CDR2 is YSYEKL. CDR3 in DNA: TGCGCCAGCAGCCAGGCTCGTCGACTAGCGAGGGAGCAGTACTTC. It yields the protein CASSQARRLAREQYF.

The chain carries TRBV6-4 and TRBJ2-5, with D maybe TRBD1 (6 bases). Trimming removed 0 bases at V and 3 bases at J, with 8 bases between. This CDR3 is 14 amino acids long. CDR1 and CDR2 (germline): MRHNA, SNTAGT. Written as DNA, the CDR3 is TGTGCCAGCAGTGACTCGAAGGGGGAAGAGACCCAGTACTTC. This gives the protein CASSDSKGEETQYF.

In this sample, this clone turned up a few times. The chain combines TRBV5-1 with TRBJ1-2, with D possibly TRBD1 on 5 matching bases. The CDR3 is 16 residues long. Germline CDR1 reads SGHRS; CDR2 reads YFSETQ. Trimming stripped 0 bases from V and 3 bases from J, with 15 bases between. The CDR3 spells CASSLAGGGGDYGYTF. The CDR3 DNA reads TGCGCCAGCAGCTTGGCCGGCGGGGGAGGGGACTATGGCTACACCTTC.

CDR3 sequence (DNA): TGCGCCAGCAGCCAAGAGTGGGCCGGACAGGGGGTCTACGAGCAGTACTTC. It specifies CASSQEWAGQGVYEQYF. The rearrangement uses TRBV4-3 and TRBJ2-7; TRBD1 matches at 10 bases. Germline-derived CDR1 and CDR2 are LGHNA and YSLEER. This CDR3 contains 17 residues. J gave up 3 bases and V 0 bases, and 8 bases lay outside the gene matches.

The chain couples TRBV11-3 to TRBJ2-1; D is undetermined. Trimming shortened V by 5 bases and J by 6 bases, and 8 bases separated the two germline ends. Germline CDR1 and CDR2: SGHNT and YENEEA. This CDR3 comprises 12 residues. The CDR3: CASSKERNEQFF. Written as DNA, the CDR3 is TGTGCCAGCAGCAAAGAGCGCAATGAGCAGTTCTTC.

The chain couples TRBV21-1 to TRBJ2-7; the table's D call TRBD2 went unverified against the DNA. TRBV21-1 is a pseudogene segment. There are 14 residues in the CDR3. CDR3 coding DNA: TGTGCCAGCAGCAAACCCAACGGAGGCTACGAGCAGTACTTC. It is translated as CASSKPNGGYEQYF.

The genes are TRBV25-1 and TRBJ1-1; TRBD1 aligns across 7 bases. The length of the CDR3 is 16 residues. Trimming took 6 bases from V and 0 from J; bases not matched to a gene: 10. Germline V gives CDR1 MGHDK, CDR2 SYGVNS. The CDR3 DNA is TGTGCCAGCAGAGAGACAGGGTTCCTTATGAACACTGAAGCTTTCTTT. It yields the protein CASRETGFLMNTEAFF. The full variable domain, in which reference TRBV25-1 and TRBJ1-1 provide the parts outside the CDR3, is EADIYQTPRYLVIGTGKKITLECSQTMGHDKMYWYQQDPGMELHLIHYSYGVNSTEKGDLSSESTVSRIRTEHFPLTLESARPSHTSQYLCASRETGFLMNTEAFFGQGTRLTVV.

This clone has a single count. V is TRBV19 and J is TRBJ1-1, with D possibly being TRBD1 (6 bases). Germline V gives CDR1 LNHDA, CDR2 SQIVND (reference sequence). The CDR3 loop spans 15 amino acids. Deletions cut 7 bases from V and 1 base from J, with 16 bases between. CDR3 loop: CASTDMGAGNTEAFF. The CDR3 coding sequence is TGTGCCAGTACCGATATGGGGGCCGGGAACACTGAAGCTTTCTTT.

The chain carries TRBV19 and TRBJ1-2, with no clear D. Deletions cut 4 bases from V and 8 bases from J, with 11 bases between. There are 12 residues in the CDR3. In germline, CDR1 is LNHDA, CDR2 SQIVND (reference sequence). The chain's CDR3 is CASSTDGVGYTF. The CDR3 nucleotides read TGTGCCAGTAGTACGGACGGGGTCGGCTACACCTTC.

This clone was observed a handful of times. This rearrangement joins TRBV27 to TRBJ2-7, with D possibly matching TRBD2 (6 bases). The CDR3 is 13 residues long. CDR1 is MNHEY, CDR2 SMNVEV, per germline (reference sequence). Trimming shortened V by 3 bases and J by 6 bases, and 12 bases separated the two germline ends. The CDR3: CASSLEGWSEQYF. CDR3 nucleotides: TGTGCCAGCAGTTTGGAGGGATGGAGCGAGCAGTACTTC.

DNA of the CDR3: TGCGCCAGCAGCCAAGAGGGGAGGGAAAATAATTCACCCCTCCACTTT. Its protein product is CASSQEGRENNSPLHF. The chain carries TRBV4-1 and TRBJ1-6; D unresolved. The V gene's germline CDR1 is MGHRA and CDR2 YSYEKL. The CDR3 is made up of 16 amino acids. V lost 0 bases and J lost 5, with 11 bases in between.

V is TRBV27 and J is TRBJ2-2; 7 bases are a match to TRBD1. The CDR3 loop spans 14 amino acids. V shed 2 bases, J shed 8 bases, and the junction held 5 bases outside the gene matches. CDR1 and CDR2 from the germline V gene are MNHEY and SMNVEV (reference sequence). The CDR3 bases are TGTGCCAGCAGTTTAGCGATGGACAGGGGGGAGCTGTTTTTT. Translation: CASSLAMDRGELFF.